This T cell receptor beta chain was retrieved from a study of tumor and adjacent non-tumor tissue in lung cancer listed by TCRdb under 2018. With regard to the full study: The cohort included roughly 11 adenocarcinoma, 2 squamous cell carcinoma and 1 small cell lung cancer patients. Sequencing produced 130 million or so productive TCRbeta reads in total, an average of approximately 4.2 million reads per sample. Among the approximately 15 patients, ages ranged from roughly 31 to 76 years, about 10 were men and 5 were women, and disease was TNM stage I to III. For each patient, one tumor sample and one normal lung sample were taken, giving approximately 33 paired specimens that underwent TCRbeta CDR3 sequencing. The study compared bulk TCRbeta repertoires between lung tumor tissue and matched distant non-tumor lung tissue from 15 lung cancer patients.

Concerning this clonotype itself: No cognate antigen has been identified for it. A single base separates this from a much larger clone, so it may be a read error.

The library was made by multiplex PCR. Sequencing used an Illumina HiSeq 2500. TCRbeta libraries were built by three rounds of nested PCR using primers (Table S4), following protocols modified from ARM-PCR. Before sequencing, PCR products in the 200-500 bp range were cut out of the gel and cleaned up using the QIAquick gel extraction kit. Per the source publication's procedure: Reads were cleaned with Trimmomatic, merged with FLASH into complete CDR3 sequences, and assigned to V(D)J germline segments with MiTCR. Clonal diversity was computed as the inverse Simpson's index with VDJtools. In-frame sequences without a premature stop codon were defined as productive reads. TCRdb applied fastp at Q25 and MiXCR to the public reads, then kept only in-frame beta chains. Every CDR3 protein is listed once, alongside the most common genes and DNA of its rows. These V and J calls originate from TCRdb's pipeline instead of the authors' own analysis. Present in this sample are around 99,000 distinct CDR3 sequences, 60% to 80% of which were seen just once. 30% to 45% of the sample is held by the ten biggest clonotypes.

RNA was isolated from bulk unsorted tissue, and RNA quality was assessed with a NanoDrop ND-1000 and an Agilent 2100. The donors were newly diagnosed lung cancer patients admitted for thoracic surgery in China from August to November 2014 who had not received prior chemotherapy. Patients with previous radiotherapy or chemotherapy, or with another concurrent cancer, were excluded from the study. Pieces of surgical tissue measuring roughly 1-2.1 cm3 were kept in RNAlater solution and held at -80 degrees C until needed. Its CDR3 holds 15 amino acids, cysteine through phenylalanine. Just CDR3 DNA is preserved here, 45 bases in frame from base 1. Taken from the germline V gene (reference sequence), the CDR1 and CDR2 loops are MNHNY and SVGAGI. The investigation overall reported the following: Younger patients had significantly higher TCR diversity, and higher tumor TCR diversity was associated with shorter overall and disease-free survival. TCR diversity (inverse Simpson) was significantly higher in tumor than in normal lung tissue (about 400 vs 150, P = 0.0075, Mann-Whitney U test). Because peripheral blood was not sequenced, blood TCRbeta repertoires in the lung cancer patients of the study were not examined. Neither the sequencing platform nor unique molecular identifiers are mentioned in the methods. Only about 15 patients were included in the cohort, and the need for larger samples and more detailed clinical data was noted by the authors. The top 100 clones made up a significantly larger cumulative share of the repertoire in normal lung than in tumor tissue.

Sample: lung tumor tissue. The TCR was taken from a woman aged 55-69 years with non-small cell lung cancer. The chain uses TRBV6-6 and TRBJ1-5, and perhaps TRBD1 as D gene, on 5 matching bases. The CDR3 here reads CTSSYTTVRDQPQHF. The nucleotide sequence reads as follows: TGTACCAGCAGTTACACGACAGTGAGGGATCAGCCCCAGCATTTT.